Presented here are 2 T cell receptor beta chains from one specimen sequenced in a study of blood T cell repertoires in COVID-19. The method was immunoSEQ multiplex PCR; TCRdb's version includes in-frame clones alone and lacks a portion of them. The sample contains 100,000 to 150,000 clones, about 85% of which appear only once. The sample consisted of peripheral blood. These receptors were obtained from a woman of 80 years or more with acute or convalescent COVID-19.

This clone has a handful of counts. The chain has TRBV2 and TRBJ1-6; 7 bases align to TRBD1. The V and J ends lost 6 bases and 7 bases, in that order; junction bases with no gene match: 6. This CDR3 comprises 14 residues. Germline assignment: CDR1 SNHLY and CDR2 FYNNEI. CDR3 loop: CASRTQGWNSPLHF. DNA for the CDR3: TGTGCCAGCAGGACACAGGGGTGGAATTCACCCCTCCACTTT.

This clone was picked up one time. V usage is TRBV6-5 and J usage is TRBJ2-5; a weak D match, TRBD2 (6 bases). Trimming cost V 7 bases and J 2 bases, with 14 bases left between them. This CDR3 is built from 14 residues. Germline V gives CDR1 MNHEY, CDR2 SVGAGI. The CDR3 coding sequence is TGTGCCAGCATCTTTCCGGGGGTTCAAGAGACCCAGTACTTC. It specifies CASIFPGVQETQYF.